The clone carrying this T cell receptor (beta chain) was found many times. The sample is drawn from a study of T-cell memory formation after mild COVID-19. V was clipped by 6 bases and J by 2 bases; unmatched bases: 0. The germline V gene encodes CDR1 SQVTM and CDR2 ANQGSEA. The CDR3 extends over 12 amino acids. MiXCR, run by TCRdb on the 5' RACE reads, gives a single entry per CDR3 protein. Among about 250,000 distinct CDR3 sequences listed, roughly 14% were seen once. The receptor was isolated from an adult woman who had mild COVID-19 (a few samples of this study predate the infection). Cell type and time point are not known. V is TRBV29-1 and J is TRBJ1-4, with 7 bases lining up with TRBD1. The sample consisted of PBMCs or a T cell subset sorted from them (not recorded which). The CDR3, as DNA: TGCAGCGTGACAGGGACTAATGAAAAACTGTTTTTT. Protein product: CSVTGTNEKLFF.